Listed here are 10 T cell receptor beta chains from one sample, sequenced in a study of T-cell reconstitution after alpha-beta-depleted transplantation in children. Preparation of the TCRbeta library involved a method that used unique molecular identifiers. TCRdb called the PCR reads again in MiXCR, with one record for every CDR3 protein. The profile covers more than 75,000 distinct CDR3 sequences, with under 25% appearing a single time and roughly a fifth taken by the ten largest. The starting material was PBMCs, obtained before TCRalphabeta/CD19-depleted stem cell transplant. The receptors were gathered from a boy aged 2 to 10 with acute lymphoblastic leukemia, due to receive a stem cell transplant.

The rearrangement links TRBV12-3 or TRBV12-4 to TRBJ2-1; no firm D call. This CDR3 has 16 residues. The V end lost 2 bases, the J end lost 0 bases, and 11 bases lay between the germline ends. The CDR3 sequence is CASSLRGASSYNEQFF. The CDR3 DNA reads TGTGCCAGCAGTTTAAGAGGAGCGAGCTCCTACAATGAGCAGTTCTTC.

This clonotype was seen a few times. This sequence joins TRBV5-5 and TRBJ2-7; D is possibly TRBD1 (6 bases). V was pared by 0 bases and J by 8 bases, with 18 bases between. CDR1 and CDR2 from the germline V gene are SGHKS and YYEKEE (reference sequence). The CDR3 runs to 15 residues. CDR3 in amino acids: CASSLEGTTTSKQYF. The CDR3 nucleotides are TGTGCCAGCAGCTTGGAAGGGACAACCACCAGCAAGCAGTACTTC.

J is TRBJ2-7 and V is TRBV28; D tentatively fits TRBD1 or TRBD2 (5 bases each). The CDR3 sequence is 12 residues long. Germline V gene data show CDR1 as MDHEN and CDR2 as SYDVKM. With 8 bases removed from V and 3 bases from J, the gap between germline ends came to 11 bases. CDR3 region: CASRGRNYEQYF. Here the CDR3 DNA reads TGTGCCAGCCGGGGCAGAAACTACGAGCAGTACTTC.

The gene calls are TRBV18 and TRBJ1-2; D gene ambiguous. The V and J ends lost 8 bases and 7 bases respectively, with 14 bases between them. Germline loops: CDR1 KGHSH, CDR2 LQKENI. There are 12 residues in the CDR3. In DNA form, the CDR3 reads TGTGCCAGCGCTTCCGGGCCTTCTGGCTACACCTTC. It translates to CASASGPSGYTF.

This clonotype was detected only once. This chain uses TRBV6-1 with TRBJ2-7, with 13 bases fitting TRBD2. CDR1 is MNHNS and CDR2 is SASEGT in the germline V gene. Germline trimming cut 4 bases from V and 2 bases from J; bases unmatched to any gene: 5. The CDR3 spans 16 residues. The CDR3, as DNA: TGTGCCAGCAGTGGTAGGACTAGCGGGGGAGCCTACGAGCAGTACTTC. This gives the protein CASSGRTSGGAYEQYF.

The chain uses TRBV6-5 and TRBJ2-3; D is uncertain. Trimming stripped 2 bases from V and 2 bases from J, with 14 bases between. This CDR3 region has 16 residues. Germline CDR1 reads MNHEY; CDR2 reads SVGAGI. The CDR3 DNA reads TGTGCCAGCAGTTACGGTACCGGGCTCAACACAGATACGCAGTATTTT. Encoded protein: CASSYGTGLNTDTQYF.

The sample holds a few counts of this clonotype. The chain couples TRBV12-3 or TRBV12-4 to TRBJ2-1; 9 bases align to TRBD2. The CDR3 is made up of 16 amino acids. The V and J ends lost 2 bases and 7 bases, in that order; junction bases with no gene match: 9. In nucleotides, the CDR3 is TGTGCCAGCAGTTTAAGGGCTAGCGGGATGTGGAATGAGCAGTTCTTC. This translates into CASSLRASGMWNEQFF.

In this sample, this clonotype turned up a few times. V usage is TRBV7-8 and J usage is TRBJ2-7; D is perhaps TRBD1 (5 bases). V was cut by 0 bases and J by 3 bases, with 12 bases left in between. The CDR3 is 15 residues long. Germline V gives CDR1 SGHVS, CDR2 FQNEAQ. Written as DNA, the CDR3 is TGTGCCAGCAGCTTAGCGCGGACAACAATCTACGAGCAGTACTTC. The encoded protein is CASSLARTTIYEQYF.

This rearrangement joins TRBV28 to TRBJ2-1, with TRBD1 matching 10 bases. V lost 6 bases to trimming and J lost 9 bases; unmatched junction nucleotides: 8. The germline V gene has CDR1 MDHEN and CDR2 SYDVKM. This CDR3 contains 14 residues. The CDR3 reads CASSARQGAGEQFF. CDR3 DNA: TGTGCCAGCAGCGCCCGACAGGGGGCGGGTGAGCAGTTCTTC.

This clonotype has only a few counts. The chain joins TRBV5-1 to TRBJ2-1, with a possible D match to TRBD1 (6 bases). Trimming took 5 bases from V and 0 from J, leaving 12 bases between them. CDR1 and CDR2 from the germline V gene are SGHRS and YFSETQ. The CDR3 has 15 amino acids. Written as DNA, the CDR3 is TGCGCCAGCAGAGAAGGGACAAACTCCTACAATGAGCAGTTCTTC. Amino acid sequence: CASREGTNSYNEQFF.